This T cell receptor (beta chain) came from a study of CD8+ T cells in alopecia areata. General study points: Expanded CD8+ clones among the top 100, as well as scalp clonality, were significantly decreased by tofacitinib.

V trimming: 0 bases; J trimming: 4 bases; junction bases outside the gene matches: 11. This CDR3 region has 18 residues. Germline V gene data show CDR1 as MGHRA and CDR2 as YSYEKL. Once RNA had been extracted, it was reverse transcribed into cDNA to act as the sequencing template. The data were produced by immunoSEQ multiplex PCR, yet TCRdb's version contains in-frame clones alone and is incomplete. The sample holds about 210,000 clones, roughly 44% seen once. Treatment meaning: oral pan-JAK inhibitor, 5-10 mg twice daily. Starting from PBMCs, sorting isolated CD4+ and CD8+ T cells. This clone was detected only a few times. The antigen is not known.

This TCR was recovered from a human donor with alopecia areata. This chain uses TRBV4-1 with TRBJ2-3, with 9 bases that match TRBD2. The sequences come from CD4+ T cells sorted from blood, collected around week 37, from a patient treated with tofacitinib. The DNA of the CDR3 is TGCGCCAGCAGCCAAGATTACCCAGCGGGAGGCCGTGCAGATACGCAGTATTTT. Translating it yields CASSQDYPAGGRADTQYF.